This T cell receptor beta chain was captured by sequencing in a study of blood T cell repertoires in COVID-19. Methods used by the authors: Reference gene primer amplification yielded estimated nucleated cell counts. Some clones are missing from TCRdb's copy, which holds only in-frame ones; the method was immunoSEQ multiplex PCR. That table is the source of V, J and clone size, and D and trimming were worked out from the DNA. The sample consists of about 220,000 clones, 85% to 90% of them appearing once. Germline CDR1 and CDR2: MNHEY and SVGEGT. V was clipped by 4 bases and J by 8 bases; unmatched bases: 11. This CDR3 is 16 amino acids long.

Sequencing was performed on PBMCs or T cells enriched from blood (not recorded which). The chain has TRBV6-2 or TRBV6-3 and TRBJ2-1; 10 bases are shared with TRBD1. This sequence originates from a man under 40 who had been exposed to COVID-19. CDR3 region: CASSSYLRTGGHEQFF. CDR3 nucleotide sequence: TGTGCCAGCAGTTCCTACCTTCGGACAGGGGGGCATGAGCAGTTCTTC.